The 11 T cell receptor beta chains below were found in one sample sequenced in a study of T-cell reconstitution after alpha-beta-depleted transplantation in children. Preparation of the TCRbeta library was carried out with unique molecular identifiers. TCRdb re-analysed the PCR reads in MiXCR, keeping a single row per CDR3 protein. The profile shows roughly 82,000 distinct CDR3 sequences, 11% to 15% of them singletons. The sequenced sample was PBMCs, mostly from graft donor cells, obtained 180 days after TCRalphabeta/CD19-depleted stem cell transplant. Receptor source: a male patient aged 2-15 years who had a stem cell transplant for acute lymphoblastic leukemia, so the T cells may come from the graft donor.

The chain is built from TRBV4-2 and TRBJ1-4, with D tentatively TRBD1 (5 bases). V was pared by 4 bases and J by 5 bases, with 11 bases between. The CDR3 sequence is 14 residues long. CDR1 is LGHNA and CDR2 is YNFKEQ in the germline V gene. The CDR3 DNA reads as TGTGCCAGCAGCCGTGGGGGAAAGAATGAAAAACTGTTTTTT. Protein product: CASSRGGKNEKLFF.

The V gene is TRBV28, the J gene TRBJ2-7; D may correspond to TRBD1 or TRBD2 (5 bases each). There are 11 residues in the CDR3. V was pared by 8 bases and J by 7 bases, with 12 bases between. Germline values: CDR1 MDHEN, CDR2 SYDVKM. Here the CDR3 reads CASPSGGEQYF. In DNA, the CDR3 is TGTGCCAGCCCGAGTGGGGGTGAGCAGTACTTC.

This clonotype was detected only a few times. The rearrangement uses TRBV28 and TRBJ1-1; D might be TRBD1 (5 bases). The germline V gene has CDR1 MDHEN and CDR2 SYDVKM. The length of the CDR3 is 12 residues. V dropped 3 bases and J dropped 4 bases, with 6 bases sitting between them. This CDR3 is CASSFGGTEAFF. CDR3 in DNA: TGTGCCAGCAGTTTTGGGGGCACTGAAGCTTTCTTT.

This clonotype has ten or more counts. The V call is TRBV28, the J call TRBJ1-1, with D possibly matching TRBD1 (6 bases). V was pared by 5 bases and J by 2 bases, with 12 bases between. There are 14 residues in the CDR3. CDR1 is MDHEN and CDR2 is SYDVKM in the germline V gene. The DNA for the CDR3 is TGTGCCAGCAGTCCGGGACATATTAACACTGAAGCTTTCTTT. Residues: CASSPGHINTEAFF.

A note on this clonotype: Since the CDR3 does not end with the conserved phenylalanine or tryptophan, this likely comes from a read error. This chain uses TRBV9 with TRBJ2-5; D is undetermined. Germline assignment: CDR1 SGDLS and CDR2 YYNGEE. The CDR3 runs 12 residues. Deletions cut 0 bases from V and 3 bases from J, with 3 bases between. The CDR3 region has the DNA TGTGCCAGCAGCGTAGGGGAAGAGACCCAGTACTAC. Protein product: CASSVGEETQYY.

The CDR3 spells CASSLRGQGPYEQYF. DNA of the CDR3: TGTGCCAGCAGCTTAAGAGGACAGGGACCCTACGAGCAGTACTTC. This chain joins TRBV7-3 and TRBJ2-7; the match to TRBD1 covers 8 bases. V was clipped by 1 base and J by 2 bases; unmatched bases: 4. The CDR3 extends over 15 amino acids. Germline CDR1 and CDR2: SGHTA and FQGTGA.

This clonotype appeared a few times. The chain joins TRBV5-1 to TRBJ2-7; TRBD1 agrees at 7 bases. With 4 bases clipped from V and 2 bases from J, the junction kept 9 bases outside the gene matches. Germline CDR1 reads SGHRS; CDR2 reads YFSETQ. CDR3 size: 15 residues. The chain's CDR3 is CASSPGPGTAYEQYF. CDR3 nucleotides: TGCGCCAGCAGCCCGGGTCCCGGGACAGCCTACGAGCAGTACTTC.

This clonotype was seen just once. This chain connects TRBV20-1 to TRBJ1-1; a weak D match, TRBD1 (5 bases). CDR3 size: 11 residues. Germline V gene lookup returns CDR1 DFQATT and CDR2 SNEGSKA (reference sequence). V lost 0 bases, J lost 6 bases, and 5 bases lay in between. The CDR3 protein is CSAREGAEAFF. The CDR3, as DNA: TGCAGTGCTAGAGAGGGGGCTGAAGCTTTCTTT.

This clonotype was seen a handful of times. This CDR3 is CASRTGADQPQHF. CDR3 DNA sequence: TGTGCCAGCAGGACAGGTGCTGATCAGCCCCAGCATTTT. The rearrangement joins TRBV27 to TRBJ1-5, with D perhaps matching TRBD1 (6 bases). From germline, CDR1 is MNHEY and CDR2 SMNVEV (reference sequence). This CDR3 region has 13 residues. V was shortened by 6 bases and J by 5 bases, with 11 bases between the two germline ends.

This clonotype was detected ten times or more. The chain recombines TRBV12-3 or TRBV12-4 with TRBJ2-7; the D is unclear. V gave up 8 bases and J gave up 0 bases, with 11 bases separating them. CDR3 size: 13 residues. The CDR3 coding sequence is TGTGCCAGCGGCCTGTCGAGCTCCTACGAGCAGTACTTC. The encoded protein is CASGLSSSYEQYF.

This clonotype is large. This chain uses TRBV20-1 with TRBJ2-7, with D perhaps matching TRBD2 (6 bases). V lost 5 bases, J lost 1 base, and 12 bases lay in between. Germline-derived CDR1 and CDR2 are DFQATT and SNEGSKA (reference sequence). CDR3 length equals 13 residues. CDR3: CSARDFGSYEQYF. For the CDR3, the DNA is TGCAGTGCTCGGGACTTCGGGTCCTACGAGCAGTACTTC.